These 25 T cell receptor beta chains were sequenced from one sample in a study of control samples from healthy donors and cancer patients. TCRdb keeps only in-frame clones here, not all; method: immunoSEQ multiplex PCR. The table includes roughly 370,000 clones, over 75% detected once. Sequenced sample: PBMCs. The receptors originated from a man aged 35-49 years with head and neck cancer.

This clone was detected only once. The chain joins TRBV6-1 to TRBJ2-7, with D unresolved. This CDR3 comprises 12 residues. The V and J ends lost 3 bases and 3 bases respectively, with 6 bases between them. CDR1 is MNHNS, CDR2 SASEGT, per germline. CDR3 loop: CASSDGYYEQYF. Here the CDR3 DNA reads TGTGCCAGCAGTGACGGGTACTACGAGCAGTACTTC.

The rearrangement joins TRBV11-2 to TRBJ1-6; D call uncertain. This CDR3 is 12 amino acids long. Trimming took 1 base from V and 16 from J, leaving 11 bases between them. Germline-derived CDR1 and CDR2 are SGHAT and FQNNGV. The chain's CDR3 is CASSLVQDFLHF. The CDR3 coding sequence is TGTGCCAGCAGCTTAGTTCAGGATTTTCTCCACTTT.

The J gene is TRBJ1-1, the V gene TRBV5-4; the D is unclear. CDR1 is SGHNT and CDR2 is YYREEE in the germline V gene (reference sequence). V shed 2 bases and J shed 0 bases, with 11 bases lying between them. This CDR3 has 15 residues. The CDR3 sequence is CASSFRTRMNTEAFF. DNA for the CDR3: TGTGCCAGCAGCTTCCGGACCCGTATGAACACTGAAGCTTTCTTT.

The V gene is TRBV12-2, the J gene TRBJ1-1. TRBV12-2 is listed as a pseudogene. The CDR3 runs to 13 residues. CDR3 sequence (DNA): TGTGCAAGTCGCTTGATCGACCGGCTTTTGGCTTTCTTT. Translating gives CASRLIDRLLAFF.

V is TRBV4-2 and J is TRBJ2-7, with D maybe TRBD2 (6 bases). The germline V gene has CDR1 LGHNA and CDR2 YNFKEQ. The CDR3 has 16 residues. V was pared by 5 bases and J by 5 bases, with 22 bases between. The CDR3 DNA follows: TGTGCCAGCAGCGGAGCGGGCGGAGGGCTCGTCAACGAGCAGTACTTC. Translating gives CASSGAGGGLVNEQYF.

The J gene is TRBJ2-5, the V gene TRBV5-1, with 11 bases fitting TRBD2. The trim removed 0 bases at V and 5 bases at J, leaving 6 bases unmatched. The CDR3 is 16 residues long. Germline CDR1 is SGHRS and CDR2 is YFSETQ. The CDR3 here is CASSLELAGVGETQYF. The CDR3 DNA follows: TGCGCCAGCAGCTTGGAACTAGCGGGGGTTGGGGAGACCCAGTACTTC.

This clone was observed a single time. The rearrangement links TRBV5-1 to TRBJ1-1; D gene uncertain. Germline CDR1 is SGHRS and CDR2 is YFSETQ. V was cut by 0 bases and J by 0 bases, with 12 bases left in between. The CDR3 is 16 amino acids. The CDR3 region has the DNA TGCGCCAGCAGCTTGGGGGCAGCAGCCTTGAACACTGAAGCTTTCTTT. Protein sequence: CASSLGAAALNTEAFF.

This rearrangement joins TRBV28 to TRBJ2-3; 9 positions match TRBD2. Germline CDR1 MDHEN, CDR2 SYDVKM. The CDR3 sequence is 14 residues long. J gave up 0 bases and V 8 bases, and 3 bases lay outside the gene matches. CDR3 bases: TGTGCCAGCCGGGGACTAGCTAGCACAGATACGCAGTATTTT. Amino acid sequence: CASRGLASTDTQYF.

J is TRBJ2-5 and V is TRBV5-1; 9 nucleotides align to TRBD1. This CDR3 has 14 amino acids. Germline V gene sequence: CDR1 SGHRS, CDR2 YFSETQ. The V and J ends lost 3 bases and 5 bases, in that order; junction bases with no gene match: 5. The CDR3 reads CASSSGQGEETQYF. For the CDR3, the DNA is TGCGCCAGCAGCTCGGGACAGGGTGAGGAGACCCAGTACTTC.

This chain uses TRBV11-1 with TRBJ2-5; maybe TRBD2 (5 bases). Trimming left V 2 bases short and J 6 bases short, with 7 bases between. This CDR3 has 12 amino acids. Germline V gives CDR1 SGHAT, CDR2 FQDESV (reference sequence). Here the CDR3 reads CASSLHGKTQYF. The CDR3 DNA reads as TGTGCCAGCAGCTTACACGGGAAGACCCAGTACTTC.

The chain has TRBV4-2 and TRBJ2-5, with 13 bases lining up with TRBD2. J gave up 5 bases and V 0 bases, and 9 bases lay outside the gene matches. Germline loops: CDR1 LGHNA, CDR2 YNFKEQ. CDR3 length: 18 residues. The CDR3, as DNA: TGTGCCAGCAGCCAAGATGGGACTAGCGGGAATGTGGGGGAGACCCAGTACTTC. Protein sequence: CASSQDGTSGNVGETQYF.

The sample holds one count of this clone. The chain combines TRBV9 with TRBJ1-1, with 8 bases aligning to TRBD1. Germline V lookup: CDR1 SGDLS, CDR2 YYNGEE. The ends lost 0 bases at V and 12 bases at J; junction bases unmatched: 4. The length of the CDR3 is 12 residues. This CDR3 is CASSVGQGLTFF. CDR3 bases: TGTGCCAGCAGCGTAGGACAGGGGTTAACTTTCTTT.

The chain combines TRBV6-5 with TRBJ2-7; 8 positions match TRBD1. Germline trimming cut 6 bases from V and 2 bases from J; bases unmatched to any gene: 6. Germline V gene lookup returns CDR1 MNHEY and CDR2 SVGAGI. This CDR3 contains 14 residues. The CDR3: CASRRTGTTYEQYF. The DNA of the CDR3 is TGTGCCAGCAGGCGGACAGGGACCACCTACGAGCAGTACTTC.

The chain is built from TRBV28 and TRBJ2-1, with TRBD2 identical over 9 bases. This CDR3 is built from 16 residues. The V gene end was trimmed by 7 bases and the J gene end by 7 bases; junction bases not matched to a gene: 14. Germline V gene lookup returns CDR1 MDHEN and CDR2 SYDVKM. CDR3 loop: CASMLGQRGDLNEQFF. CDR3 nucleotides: TGTGCCAGCATGTTAGGCCAGCGGGGGGACTTAAATGAGCAGTTCTTC.

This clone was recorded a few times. The CDR3 nucleotides read TGTGCCAGCAGTTTATTTGAGAATCAGCCCCAGCATTTT. Translated, it gives CASSLFENQPQHF. The chain uses TRBV12-3 or TRBV12-4 and TRBJ1-5; D is ambiguous. Trimming took 2 bases from V and 4 from J, leaving 6 bases between them. The CDR3 spans 13 residues.

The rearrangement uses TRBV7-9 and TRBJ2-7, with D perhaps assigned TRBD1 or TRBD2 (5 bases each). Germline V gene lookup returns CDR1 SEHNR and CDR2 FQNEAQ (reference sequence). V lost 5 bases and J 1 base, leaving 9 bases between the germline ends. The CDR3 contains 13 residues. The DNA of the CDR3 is TGTGCCAGCAGCCCTGGGGGTTCCTACGAGCAGTACTTC. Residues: CASSPGGSYEQYF.

The chain's CDR3 is CASSLQEETQYF. CDR3 sequence (DNA): TGTGCCAGCAGCCTACAAGAAGAGACCCAGTACTTC. The J gene is TRBJ2-5, the V gene TRBV6-5; D not certain. The CDR3 has 12 amino acids. Germline lookup yields CDR1 MNHEY and CDR2 SVGAGI. Trimming shortened V by 6 bases and J by 3 bases, and 8 bases separated the two germline ends.

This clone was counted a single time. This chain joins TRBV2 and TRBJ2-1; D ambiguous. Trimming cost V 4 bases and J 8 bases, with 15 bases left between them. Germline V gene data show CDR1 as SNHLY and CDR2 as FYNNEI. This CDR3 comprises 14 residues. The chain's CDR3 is CASSVLEPPDEQFF. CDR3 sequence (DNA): TGTGCCAGCAGTGTCCTAGAACCTCCCGATGAGCAGTTCTTC. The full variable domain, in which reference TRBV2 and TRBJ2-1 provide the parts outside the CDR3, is EPEVTQTPSHQVTQMGQEVILRCVPISNHLYFYWYRQILGQKVEFLVSFYNNEISEKSEIFDDQFSVERPDGSNFTLKIRSTKLEDSAMYFCASSVLEPPDEQFFGPGTRLTVL.

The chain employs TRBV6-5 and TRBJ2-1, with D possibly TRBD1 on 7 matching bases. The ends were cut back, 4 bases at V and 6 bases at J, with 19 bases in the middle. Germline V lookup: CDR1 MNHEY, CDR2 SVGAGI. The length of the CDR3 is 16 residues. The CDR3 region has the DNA TGTGCCAGCAGTTCCAGGAGGGGGCTCCCCACCAATGAGCAGTTCTTC. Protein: CASSSRRGLPTNEQFF.

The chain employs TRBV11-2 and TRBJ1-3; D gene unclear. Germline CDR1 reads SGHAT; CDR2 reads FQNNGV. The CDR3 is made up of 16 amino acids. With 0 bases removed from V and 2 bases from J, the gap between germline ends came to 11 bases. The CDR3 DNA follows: TGTGCCAGCAGCTTAGATACCTCACAGCCTGGAAACACCATATATTTT. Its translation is CASSLDTSQPGNTIYF.

CDR3: CASGRGSGTNTGELFF. The CDR3 DNA is TGTGCCAGCGGTCGGGGTAGCGGGACGAACACCGGGGAGCTGTTTTTT. This chain uses TRBV3-1 (or the pseudogene TRBV3-2) with TRBJ2-2, with TRBD2 matching over 8 bases. CDR1 is LGHDT and CDR2 is YNNKEL in the germline V gene (reference sequence). V shed 8 bases and J 0 bases; nucleotides not matched to a gene: 8. The CDR3 consists of 16 residues.

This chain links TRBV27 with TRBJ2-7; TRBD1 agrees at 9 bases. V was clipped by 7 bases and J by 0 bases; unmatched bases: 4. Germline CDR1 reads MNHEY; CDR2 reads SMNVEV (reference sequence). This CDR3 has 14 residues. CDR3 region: CASNRDRDSYEQYF. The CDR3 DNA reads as TGTGCCAGCAACCGGGACAGGGACTCCTACGAGCAGTACTTC.

The CDR3 coding sequence is TGTGCCAGCAGTGCGGGACTCAATAATTCACCCCTCCACTTT. Translated: CASSAGLNNSPLHF. The chain recombines TRBV6-4 with TRBJ1-6; tentatively, D is TRBD1 (5 bases). The CDR3 is 14 amino acids. Trimming stripped 4 bases from V and 5 bases from J, with 9 bases between. CDR1 and CDR2 (germline): MRHNA, SNTAGT.

For the CDR3, the DNA is TGTGCCAGCAGCGTAATGGGGTATGAAGAGACCCAGTACTTC. This encodes CASSVMGYEETQYF. The rearrangement links TRBV9 to TRBJ2-5; D is unclear. The CDR3 sequence is 14 residues long. Trimming took 1 base from V and 3 from J, leaving 10 bases between them. The germline gives CDR1 SGDLS, CDR2 YYNGEE.

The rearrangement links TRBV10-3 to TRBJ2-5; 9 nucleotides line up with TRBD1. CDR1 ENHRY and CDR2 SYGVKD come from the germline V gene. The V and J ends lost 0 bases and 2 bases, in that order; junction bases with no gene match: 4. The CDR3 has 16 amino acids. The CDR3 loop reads CAISESPGTGQETQYF. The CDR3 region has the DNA TGTGCCATCAGTGAGTCGCCCGGGACAGGGCAAGAGACCCAGTACTTC.